This T cell receptor beta chain is drawn from a study of cytotoxic CD8 clonotypes in ibrutinib-treated CLL (dated by TCRdb to the early 2020s). Regarding the study in general: The cohort included about 15 treatment-naive and roughly 10 relapsed/refractory patients; about 18 were IGHV unmutated. Partial responses were observed in 24 patients and complete responses in 2; after a median follow-up of 68 months, remission was maintained in roughly 15 patients and progression was observed in around twelve. Samples at response were collected after a median of roughly 13 months of treatment, with a range of about 6 to 40 months. Samples averaged approximately 260,000 productive templates and just under 95,000 productive rearrangements. Of the 86 people in the trial, around 26 had longitudinal samples available. Cryopreserved peripheral blood mononuclear cells were collected before treatment, at response, and at either disease progression or sustained remission.

Each clonotype received, on average, roughly 9.6x coverage in deep resolution sequencing performed on a MiSeq, where the target depth lay between 1 in 1 million and 1 in 200,000 T cells. The immunoSEQ hsTCRB Kit was used to generate the TCR beta libraries. Per the source publication's procedure: Data were analyzed with ImmunoSEQ Data Assistant and ImmunoSEQ Analyzer, with V, D and J genes assigned per IMGT definitions. Clonality, which ranges from 0 to 1, was calculated by subtracting the normalized Shannon entropy of productive rearrangement frequencies from one. Only overrepresented clonotypes making up at least 0.05% of each patient's repertoire were included in the public clonotype analysis. Approximately 13 age-matched healthy donor repertoires from immuneACCESS served as clonality controls. TCRdb limited this immuneACCESS table to in-frame rearrangements with V and J called. A share of clones is missing; checked studies link under half to unresolved V genes, and the rest is unexplained. For V, J and clone size, that table is used; D and trimming come from the DNA. The sample records a few thousand clones, 83% of which are singletons. The ten most abundant clones make up roughly a fifth of the sample.

Points the paper makes about the study in general: At ibrutinib response clonality went up, during sustained remission it held steady, and at progression it dropped back toward baseline. Public clonotypes were found to be uncommon and were observed to contract or remain stable during treatment; the increase in clonality was shown to reflect expansion of private clonotypes at ibrutinib response. Sampling times were not matched between sustained-remission and progressing patients, and lymph node repertoires were not studied. Baseline clonality exceeded that of age-matched healthy donors and correlated strongly with circulating CD8+ T-cell counts.

For TCR beta library preparation, 1.5 to 2 micrograms of genomic DNA were extracted from the cryopreserved PBMCs. Longitudinal blood samples from CLL patients receiving ibrutinib monotherapy were subjected to high-throughput TCR beta sequencing. The patients took part in an open-label, single-center phase 2 trial of ibrutinib monotherapy. This clone appeared a single time. Its antigen is unknown. No per-base quality is available; no much larger clone lies one base away. The V end loses 4 bases and the J end loses 5 bases, and a stretch of 14 bases separates them. From the germline V gene, CDR1 is SNHLY and CDR2 is FYNNEI. The CDR3 goes from the cysteine to the phenylalanine over 14 residues. Only the CDR3 region is kept as DNA, spanning 42 bases read in frame from base 1.

The sequencing used PBMCs, collected before ibrutinib treatment. The rearrangement combines TRBV2 with TRBJ2-5; D gene: possibly TRBD2, on 6 matching bases. This sequence originates from a human donor with chronic lymphocytic leukemia. Here the CDR3 is given as CASSGGALAETQYF. The DNA reads TGTGCCAGCAGTGGTGGAGCGCTAGCGGAGACCCAGTACTTC.